This record covers a single TCR beta chain. This clone's antigen is unknown. Nothing much larger sits one base from this clone, and base qualities are not available. These data are taken from a study of T-cell reconstitution after alpha-beta-depleted transplantation in children listed by TCRdb under 2016. At the level of the whole study: Using TCR repertoire profiling, the study followed T-cell immune reconstitution in a quantitative way in children after TCRalphabeta/CD19-depleted allogeneic hematopoietic cell transplantation.

Read against the paper, the sample's treatment or condition label means: allogeneic hematopoietic cell transplantation with graft depleted of TCRalphabeta T cells and CD19 B cells. The transplant recipients were children given TCRalphabeta/CD19-depleted allogeneic hematopoietic cell grafts. Libraries were prepared through PCR. Sequenced on an Illumina HiSeq 2500. TCR libraries were prepared with molecular barcoding, using unique molecular identifiers to normalize TCRbeta repertoire quantification. Through fastp at Q25 and MiXCR, TCRdb rebuilt clones from the public reads, retaining in-frame beta chains. For every CDR3 protein sequence, its rows merge into one entry that carries the most common genes and DNA. Counted in this sample were about 58,000 distinct CDR3 sequences; about 40% of them appeared once. Together, the top ten hold 95% to 98% of the sample. Findings and caveats that apply to the study as a whole: The apparently early alphabetaT-cell count recovery about two months after transplant was reportedly dependent on only several hundred rapidly expanded clones derived from non-depleted graft cells. Over the following months the frequencies of hyperexpanded clones went down, and after one year T-cell counts and TCRbeta diversity were mostly credited to newly produced T cells. In some patients, high TCRbeta diversity at day 60 was attributed to recipient T cells and intrathymic progenitors that had survived conditioning.

Sequencing was performed on PBMCs, mostly from graft donor cells, taken 360 days after TCRalphabeta/CD19-depleted stem cell transplant. The clonotype was recovered from a male patient younger than 18 who had a stem cell transplant for acute lymphoblastic leukemia, so the T cells may come from the graft donor.

The DNA sequence reads TGTGCCAGCAGCCCTGGACCGAACTTCCTTTACGAGCAGTACTTC. This codes for CASSPGPNFLYEQYF. The chain is assembled from TRBV7-3 and TRBJ2-7; there is no confident call for the D gene. For CDR1 and CDR2, the germline V gene lists SGHTA and FQGTGA. The V end loses 5 bases and the J end loses 4 bases, and a stretch of 18 bases separates them. Spanning cysteine to phenylalanine, the CDR3 consists of 15 amino acids. The DNA shown is the 45-base CDR3, in frame from base 1.